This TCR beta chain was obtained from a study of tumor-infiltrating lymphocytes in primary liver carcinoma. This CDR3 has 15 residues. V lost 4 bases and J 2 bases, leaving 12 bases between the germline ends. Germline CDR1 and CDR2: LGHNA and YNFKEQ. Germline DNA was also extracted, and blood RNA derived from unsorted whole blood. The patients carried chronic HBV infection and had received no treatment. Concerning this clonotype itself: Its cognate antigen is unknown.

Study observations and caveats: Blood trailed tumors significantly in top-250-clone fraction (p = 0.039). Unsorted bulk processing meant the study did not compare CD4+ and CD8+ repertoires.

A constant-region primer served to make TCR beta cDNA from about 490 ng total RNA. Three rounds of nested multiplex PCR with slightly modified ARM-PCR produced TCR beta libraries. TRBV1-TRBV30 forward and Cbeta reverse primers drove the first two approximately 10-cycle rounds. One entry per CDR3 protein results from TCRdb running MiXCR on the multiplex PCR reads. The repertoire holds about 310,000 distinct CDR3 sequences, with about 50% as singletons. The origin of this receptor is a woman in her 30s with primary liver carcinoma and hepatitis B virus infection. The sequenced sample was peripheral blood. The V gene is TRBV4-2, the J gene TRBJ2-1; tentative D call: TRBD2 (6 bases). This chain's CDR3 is CASSLREFPYNEQFF. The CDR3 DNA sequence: TGTGCCAGCAGCCTACGGGAGTTCCCCTACAATGAGCAGTTCTTC.